This paragraph covers one T cell receptor (beta chain) sequence. The target antigen is unknown. A CD45RA-negative memory subset and a CD45RA+ naive subset were separated from the CD4+ cells. The data are from a study of shared clonotypes between healthy human individuals. Study findings and constraints: Sampling involved blood alone; tissue repertoires likely differ.

Execution of the assay was at deep level. The input for sorted-subset replicate PCRs was 200 to 250 ng DNA, around 30,000 T cell genomes. Repertoires were generated with immunoSEQ multiplex PCR, while TCRdb's copy carries only in-frame clones and drops some. The table includes roughly 2,300,000 clones, around 93% detected once. With V trimmed by 5 bases and J by 0 bases, 10 bases remained unmatched. The CDR3 runs to 19 residues. Germline V gene sequence: CDR1 SGHTA, CDR2 FQGTGA. The TCR sequence derives from a man aged 18 to 35 in good health. Some clones in this sample may be carry-over from other donors' samples. The chain uses TRBV7-3 and TRBJ2-2; 12 positions agree with TRBD1. The sample comprised naive CD4+ T cells from PBMCs. Subset indicated: CD45RA+ positively selected. The CDR3 spells CASSPRPGTGGPNTGELFF. In DNA form, the CDR3 reads TGTGCCAGCAGCCCGAGGCCCGGGACAGGGGGCCCGAACACCGGGGAGCTGTTTTTT.